The 18 T cell receptor beta chains reported below all come from one sample, sequenced in a study of shared clonotypes between healthy human individuals. Data came from immunoSEQ multiplex PCR; TCRdb stores just in-frame clones and leaves some out. This sample has some 1 million clones, with about 76% found just once. The sequencing sample was made of memory CD4+ T cells sorted from blood. As for subset: CD45RA-negative fraction. These receptor sequences come from a man between 18 and 29 years old in good health.

As for this clone: A far larger clone is a single base away, which makes a read error likely. The sample contains more than one DNA sequence encoding this CDR3. The chain couples TRBV5-4 to TRBJ2-2; D is unresolved. The V gene lost 3 bases and the J gene lost 2 bases, with 2 bases spanning the gap. This CDR3 is 12 amino acids long. Germline assignment: CDR1 SGHNT and CDR2 YYREEE (reference sequence). The CDR3 DNA reads as TGTGCCAGCAGCTCAAACACCGGGGAGCTGTTTTTT. Translated, it gives CASSSNTGELFF.

The gene calls are TRBV4-1 and TRBJ2-2; the D is unclear. There are 17 residues in the CDR3. V was pared by 4 bases and J by 0 bases, with 15 bases between. CDR1 is MGHRA and CDR2 is YSYEKL in the germline V gene. This CDR3 is CASSPEAKSANTGELFF. CDR3 sequence (DNA): TGCGCCAGCAGCCCCGAGGCAAAATCCGCGAACACCGGGGAGCTGTTTTTT.

On this clone: At the DNA level, this CDR3 is encoded by other sequences in the same sample as well. V gene TRBV7-9 combines with J gene TRBJ1-5; D uncertain. The V and J ends lost 1 base and 4 bases respectively, with 2 bases between them. The CDR3 has 12 residues. CDR1 and CDR2 from the germline V gene are SEHNR and FQNEAQ (reference sequence). CDR3 protein: CASSLDNQPQHF. The CDR3 DNA reads TGTGCCAGCAGCTTAGATAATCAGCCCCAGCATTTT.

The chain carries TRBV6-6 and TRBJ2-7; D not certain. The CDR3 runs 14 residues. Germline V CDR1 and CDR2: MNHNY, SVGAGI (reference sequence). The germline V and J ends were trimmed by 4 bases and 6 bases, with 16 bases remaining between them. CDR3 in amino acids: CASSSNWASGEQYF. The DNA for the CDR3 is TGTGCCAGCAGTTCCAACTGGGCGTCGGGCGAGCAGTACTTC.

The rearrangement joins TRBV6-6 to TRBJ1-4; 7 bases match TRBD1. CDR1 and CDR2 (germline): MNHNY, SVGAGI (reference sequence). This CDR3 has 15 residues. With 5 bases clipped from V and 1 base from J, the junction kept 4 bases outside the gene matches. CDR3 nucleotides: TGTGCCAGCAGTCTCGGGACAGTAACTAATGAAAAACTGTTTTTT. Residues: CASSLGTVTNEKLFF.

The CDR3 loop reads CASSPRRDASTGELFF. The CDR3 nucleotides read TGTGCCAGCTCACCACGACGCGACGCGTCGACCGGGGAGCTGTTTTTT. The chain carries TRBV18 and TRBJ2-2; unclear D gene. The V end was cut by 1 base, the J end by 5 bases, with 14 bases between. Germline CDR1 is KGHSH and CDR2 is LQKENI. The CDR3 is made up of 16 amino acids.

The rearrangement links TRBV4-2 to TRBJ2-3; 11 bases match TRBD2. Losses at the gene ends were 5 bases for V and 0 bases for J; bases not matched to a gene: 4. Germline CDR1 reads LGHNA; CDR2 reads YNFKEQ. CDR3 length: 16 amino acids. The CDR3 coding sequence is TGTGCCAGCAGCTCTCGGACTAGCGGGAGCACAGATACGCAGTATTTT. This sequence encodes CASSSRTSGSTDTQYF.

The CDR3 bases are TGTGCCAGTAGCCAGGCGAGGGCGTCCTCCCAAGAGACCCAGTACTTC. It codes for CASSQARASSQETQYF. The chain carries TRBV19 and TRBJ2-5, with D possibly TRBD2 on 5 matching bases. The CDR3 spans 16 residues. In germline, CDR1 is LNHDA, CDR2 SQIVND (reference sequence). V shed 6 bases and J shed 1 base, with 18 bases lying between them.

V and J are TRBV7-8 and TRBJ2-7; maybe TRBD1 (5 bases). This CDR3 region has 13 residues. V shed 7 bases and J shed 5 bases, with 15 bases lying between them. Germline V gene sequence: CDR1 SGHVS, CDR2 FQNEAQ. CDR3 loop: CASNPNDRNEQYF. In nucleotides, the CDR3 is TGTGCCAGCAACCCCAACGACAGAAACGAGCAGTACTTC.

The chain couples TRBV6-1 to TRBJ2-7; D is unresolved. The germline CDR1 and CDR2 sequences are MNHNS and SASEGT. Trimming took off 1 base at V and 0 bases at J, with 25 bases between the two ends. There are 20 residues in the CDR3. This chain's CDR3 is CASSEVWSVPFLLSSYEQYF. The CDR3 region has the DNA TGTGCCAGCAGTGAAGTGTGGTCAGTCCCATTTCTCCTGAGCTCCTACGAGCAGTACTTC.

This clone was observed at least ten times. Other DNA sequences from this sample encode an identical CDR3 as well. The chain carries TRBV7-2 and TRBJ2-7, with 8 positions matching TRBD2. The germline gives CDR1 SGHTA, CDR2 FQGNSA. The trim removed 0 bases at V and 5 bases at J, leaving 6 bases unmatched. There are 15 residues in the CDR3. CDR3 in DNA: TGTGCCAGCAGCTTAGCCAGCGGGAGCTTCAACGAGCAGTACTTC. It encodes CASSLASGSFNEQYF.

V usage is TRBV30 and J usage is TRBJ1-6; D unresolved. Germline V CDR1 and CDR2: GTSNPN, SVGIG (reference sequence). The CDR3 covers 16 residues. V was shortened by 7 bases and J by 0 bases, with 16 bases between the two germline ends. DNA of the CDR3: TGTGCCTCACATAAGGACGCGCGCTCCTATAATTCACCCCTCCACTTT. This encodes CASHKDARSYNSPLHF. The full variable domain, rest sourced from reference TRBV30 and TRBJ1-6, is SQTIHQWPATLVQPVGSPLSLECTVEGTSNPNLYWYRQAAGRGLQLLFYSVGIGQISSEVPQNLSASRPQDRQFILSSKKLLLSDSGFYLCASHKDARSYNSPLHFGNGTRLTVT.

The genes are TRBV1 and TRBJ2-7; the tabulated D call, TRBD2, remains unverified against the DNA. TRBV1 is marked as a pseudogene. The CDR3 is made up of 17 amino acids. CDR3 DNA: TGCACCAGCAGCCAATCCAACTCTAGCGGGGGGATCTACGAGCAGTACTTC. Its protein is CTSSQSNSSGGIYEQYF.

The V call is TRBV10-3, the J call TRBJ2-7; TRBD2 matches at 9 bases. V gave up 4 bases and J gave up 5 bases; unmatched junction bases: 3. This CDR3 is 13 amino acids long. Germline CDR1 ENHRY, CDR2 SYGVKD. The CDR3 loop reads CAISGAGGDEQYF. The CDR3 DNA sequence: TGTGCCATCAGTGGGGCGGGAGGGGACGAGCAGTACTTC.

The genes are TRBV6-1 and TRBJ1-4; TRBD1 might be the D (5 bases). The germline V gene has CDR1 MNHNS and CDR2 SASEGT. V lost 7 bases and J lost 0, with 12 bases in between. This CDR3 is built from 15 residues. CDR3: CASNTPTATNEKLFF. In DNA, the CDR3 is TGTGCCAGCAACACACCGACAGCAACTAATGAAAAACTGTTTTTT.

The genes are TRBV6-1 and TRBJ1-5, with D perhaps matching TRBD1 (5 bases). The V gene lost 3 bases and the J gene lost 3 bases, with 9 bases spanning the gap. The CDR3 loop spans 14 amino acids. Germline V gene data show CDR1 as MNHNS and CDR2 as SASEGT. CDR3 sequence: CASSDRDFNQPQHF. DNA for the CDR3: TGTGCCAGCAGTGACCGGGACTTCAATCAGCCCCAGCATTTT.

As concerns this clone: One base away lies a much larger clone, so this may be a sequencing read error. Other nucleotide sequences from this sample produce the same CDR3. V is TRBV7-9 and J is TRBJ2-5; D not resolved. From germline, CDR1 is SEHNR and CDR2 FQNEAQ (reference sequence). CDR3 size: 11 residues. Trimming left V 2 bases short and J 5 bases short, with 3 bases between. The CDR3 DNA sequence: TGTGCCAGCAGCTTAAGTGAGACCCAGTACTTC. It is translated as CASSLSETQYF.

The chain uses TRBV5-1 and TRBJ1-6, with D tentatively TRBD1 (5 bases). The germline V and J ends were trimmed by 1 base and 9 bases, with 14 bases remaining between them. Germline CDR1 and CDR2: SGHRS and YFSETQ. CDR3 length: 15 residues. The CDR3 here is CASSLSGEFGSPLHF. CDR3 in DNA: TGCGCCAGCAGCTTGTCGGGGGAATTCGGTTCACCCCTCCACTTT.